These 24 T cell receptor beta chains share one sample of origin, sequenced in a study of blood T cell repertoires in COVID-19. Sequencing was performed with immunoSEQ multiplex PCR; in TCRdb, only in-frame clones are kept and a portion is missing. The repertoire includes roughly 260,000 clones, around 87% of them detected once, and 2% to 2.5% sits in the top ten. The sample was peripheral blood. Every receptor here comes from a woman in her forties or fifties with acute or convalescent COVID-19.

The CDR3 DNA is TGTGCCAGCAGCTATGGGACTGCCATCTCCTACGAGCAGTACTTC. Its translation: CASSYGTAISYEQYF. This chain connects TRBV27 to TRBJ2-7, with D possibly being TRBD2 (6 bases). Germline CDR1 reads MNHEY; CDR2 reads SMNVEV (reference sequence). With 6 bases removed from V and 0 bases from J, the gap between germline ends came to 15 bases. This CDR3 is 15 amino acids long.

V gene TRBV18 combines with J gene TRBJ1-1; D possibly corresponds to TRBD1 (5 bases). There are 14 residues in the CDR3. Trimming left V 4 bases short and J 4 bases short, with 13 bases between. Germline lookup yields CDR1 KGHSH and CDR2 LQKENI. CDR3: CASSRGAGGTEAFF. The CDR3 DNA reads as TGTGCCAGCTCACGAGGAGCGGGGGGCACTGAAGCTTTCTTT.

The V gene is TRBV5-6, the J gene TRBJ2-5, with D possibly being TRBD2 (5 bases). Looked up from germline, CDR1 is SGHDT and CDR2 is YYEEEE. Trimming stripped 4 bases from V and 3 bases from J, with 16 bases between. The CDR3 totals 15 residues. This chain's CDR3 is CASSTPSSAEETQYF. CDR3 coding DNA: TGTGCCAGCAGCACGCCGAGTAGCGCGGAAGAGACCCAGTACTTC.

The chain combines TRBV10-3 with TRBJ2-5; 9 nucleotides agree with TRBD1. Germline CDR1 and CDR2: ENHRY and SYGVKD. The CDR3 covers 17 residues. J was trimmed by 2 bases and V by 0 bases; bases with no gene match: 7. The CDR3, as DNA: TGTGCCATCAGTGAGTCTGGGACAGGGTCGGGACAAGAGACCCAGTACTTC. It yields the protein CAISESGTGSGQETQYF.

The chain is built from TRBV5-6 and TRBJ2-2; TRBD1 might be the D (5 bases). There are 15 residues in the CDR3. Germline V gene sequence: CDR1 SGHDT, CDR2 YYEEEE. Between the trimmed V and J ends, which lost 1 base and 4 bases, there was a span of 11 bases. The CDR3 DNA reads TGTGCCAGCAGCTTGCCAGGGCTGGGCACCGGGGAGCTGTTTTTT. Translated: CASSLPGLGTGELFF.

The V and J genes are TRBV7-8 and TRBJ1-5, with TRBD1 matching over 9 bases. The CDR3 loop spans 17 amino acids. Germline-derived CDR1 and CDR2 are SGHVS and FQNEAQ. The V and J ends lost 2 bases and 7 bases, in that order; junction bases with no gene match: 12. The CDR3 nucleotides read TGTGCCAGCAGCTTATTCCAGGGACAGGGAGACAGGCAGCCCCAGCATTTT. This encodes CASSLFQGQGDRQPQHF.

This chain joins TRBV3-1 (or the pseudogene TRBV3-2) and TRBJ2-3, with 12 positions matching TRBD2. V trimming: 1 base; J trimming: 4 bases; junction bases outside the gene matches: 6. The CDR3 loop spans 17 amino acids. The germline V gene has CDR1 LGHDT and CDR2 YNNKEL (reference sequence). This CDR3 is CASSQGSTSGSADTQYF. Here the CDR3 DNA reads TGTGCCAGCAGCCAAGGTTCGACTAGCGGGAGCGCAGATACGCAGTATTTT.

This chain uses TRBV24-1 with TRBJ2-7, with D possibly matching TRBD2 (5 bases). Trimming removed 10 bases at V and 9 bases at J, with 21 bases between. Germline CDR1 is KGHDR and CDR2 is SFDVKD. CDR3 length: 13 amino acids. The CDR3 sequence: CATGSTNSDGQYF. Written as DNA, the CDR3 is TGTGCCACGGGTTCGACTAATTCCGACGGGCAGTACTTC.

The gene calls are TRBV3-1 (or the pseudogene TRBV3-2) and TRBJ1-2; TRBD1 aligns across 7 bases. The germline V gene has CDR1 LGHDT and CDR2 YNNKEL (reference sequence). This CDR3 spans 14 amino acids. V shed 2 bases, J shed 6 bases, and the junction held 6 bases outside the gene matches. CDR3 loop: CASSQRGQSNGYTF. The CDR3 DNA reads TGTGCCAGCAGCCAAAGGGGACAGTCGAATGGCTACACCTTC.

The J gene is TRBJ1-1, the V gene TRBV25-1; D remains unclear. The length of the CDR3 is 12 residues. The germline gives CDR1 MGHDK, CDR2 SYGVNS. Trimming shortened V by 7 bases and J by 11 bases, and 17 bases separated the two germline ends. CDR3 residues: CASTSHQRGAFF. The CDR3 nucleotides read TGTGCCAGCACTTCCCACCAACGAGGGGCTTTCTTT. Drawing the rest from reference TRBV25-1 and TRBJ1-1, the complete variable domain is EADIYQTPRYLVIGTGKKITLECSQTMGHDKMYWYQQDPGMELHLIHYSYGVNSTEKGDLSSESTVSRIRTEHFPLTLESARPSHTSQYLCASTSHQRGAFFGQGTRLTVV.

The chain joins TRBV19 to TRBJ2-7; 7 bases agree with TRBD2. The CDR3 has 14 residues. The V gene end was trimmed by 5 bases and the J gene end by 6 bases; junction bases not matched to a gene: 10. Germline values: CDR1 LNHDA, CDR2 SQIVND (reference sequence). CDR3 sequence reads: CASSFWTRRGEQYF. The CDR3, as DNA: TGTGCCAGTAGTTTTTGGACTAGGAGAGGCGAGCAGTACTTC.

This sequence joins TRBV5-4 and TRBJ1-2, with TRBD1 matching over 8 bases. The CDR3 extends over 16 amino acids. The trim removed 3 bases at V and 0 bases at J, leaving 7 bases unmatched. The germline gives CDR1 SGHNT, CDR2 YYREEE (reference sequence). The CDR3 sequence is CASSSANRGANYGYTF. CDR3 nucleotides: TGTGCCAGCAGCTCGGCAAACAGGGGGGCTAACTATGGCTACACCTTC.

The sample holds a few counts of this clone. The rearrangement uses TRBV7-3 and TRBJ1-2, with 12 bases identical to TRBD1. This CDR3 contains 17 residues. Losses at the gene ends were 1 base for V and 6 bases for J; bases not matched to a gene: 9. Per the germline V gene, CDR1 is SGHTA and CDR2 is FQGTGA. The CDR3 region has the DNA TGTGCCAGCAGCTTAAATTCGGGCGGGACAGGGGGCAATGGCTACACCTTC. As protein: CASSLNSGGTGGNGYTF. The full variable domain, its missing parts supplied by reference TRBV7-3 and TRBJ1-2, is GAGVSQTPSNKVTEKGKYVELRCDPISGHTALYWYRQSLGQGPEFLIYFQGTGAADDSGLPNDRFFAVRPEGSVSTLKIQRTERGDSAVYLCASSLNSGGTGGNGYTFGSGTRLTVV.

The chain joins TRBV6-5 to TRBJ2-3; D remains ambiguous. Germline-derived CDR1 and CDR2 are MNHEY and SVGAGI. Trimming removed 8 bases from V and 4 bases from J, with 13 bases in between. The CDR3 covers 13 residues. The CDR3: CASDRVYADTQYF. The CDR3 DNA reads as TGTGCCAGCGACCGGGTCTATGCAGATACGCAGTATTTT.

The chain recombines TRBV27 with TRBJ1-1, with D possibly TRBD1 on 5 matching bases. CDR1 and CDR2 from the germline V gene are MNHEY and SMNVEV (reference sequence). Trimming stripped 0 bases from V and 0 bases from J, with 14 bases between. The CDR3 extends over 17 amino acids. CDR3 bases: TGTGCCAGCAGTTTATCCCTCGCAGGGCGATTGAACACTGAAGCTTTCTTT. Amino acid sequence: CASSLSLAGRLNTEAFF.

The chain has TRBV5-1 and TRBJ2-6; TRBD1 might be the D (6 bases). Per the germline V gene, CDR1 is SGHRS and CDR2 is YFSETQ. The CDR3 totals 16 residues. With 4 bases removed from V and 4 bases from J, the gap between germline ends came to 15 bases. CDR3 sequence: CASSTHTGTGANVLTF. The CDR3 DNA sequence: TGCGCCAGCAGCACCCATACAGGGACCGGGGCCAACGTCCTGACTTTC.

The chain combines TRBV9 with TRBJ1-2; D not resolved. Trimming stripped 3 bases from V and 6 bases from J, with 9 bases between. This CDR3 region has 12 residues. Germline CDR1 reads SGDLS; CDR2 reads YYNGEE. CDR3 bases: TGTGCCAGCAGCGACGGGATGAATGGCTACACCTTC. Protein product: CASSDGMNGYTF.

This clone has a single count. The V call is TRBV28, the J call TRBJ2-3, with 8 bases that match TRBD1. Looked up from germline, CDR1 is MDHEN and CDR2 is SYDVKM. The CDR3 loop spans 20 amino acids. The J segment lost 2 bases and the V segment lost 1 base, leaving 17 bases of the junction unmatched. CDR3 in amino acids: CASSLSPGGTQTSNTDTQYF. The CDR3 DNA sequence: TGTGCCAGCAGTTTATCACCAGGGGGCACCCAGACCAGCAACACAGATACGCAGTATTTT.

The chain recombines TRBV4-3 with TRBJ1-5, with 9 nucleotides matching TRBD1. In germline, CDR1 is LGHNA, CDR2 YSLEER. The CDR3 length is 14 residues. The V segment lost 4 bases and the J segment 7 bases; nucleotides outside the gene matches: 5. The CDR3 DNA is TGCGCCAGCAGCCTGCGGACAGGGGAACAGCCCCAGCATTTT. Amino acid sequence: CASSLRTGEQPQHF.

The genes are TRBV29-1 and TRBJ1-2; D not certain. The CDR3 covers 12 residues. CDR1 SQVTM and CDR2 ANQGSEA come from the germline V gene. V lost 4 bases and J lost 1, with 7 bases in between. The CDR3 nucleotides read TGCAGCGTTGTAGGAGGTAACTATGGCTACACCTTC. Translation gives CSVVGGNYGYTF.

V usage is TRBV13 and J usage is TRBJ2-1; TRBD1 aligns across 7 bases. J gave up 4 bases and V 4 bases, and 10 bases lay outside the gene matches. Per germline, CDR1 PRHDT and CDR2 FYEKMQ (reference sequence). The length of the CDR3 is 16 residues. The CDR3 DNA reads TGTGCCAGCAGCTCGCCCGGGACAGAAAGTTACAATGAGCAGTTCTTC. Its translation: CASSSPGTESYNEQFF. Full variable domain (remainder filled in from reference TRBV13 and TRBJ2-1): AAGVIQSPRHLIKEKRETATLKCYPIPRHDTVYWYQQGPGQDPQFLISFYEKMQSDKGSIPDRFSAQQFSDYHSELNMSSLELGDSALYFCASSSPGTESYNEQFFGPGTRLTVL.

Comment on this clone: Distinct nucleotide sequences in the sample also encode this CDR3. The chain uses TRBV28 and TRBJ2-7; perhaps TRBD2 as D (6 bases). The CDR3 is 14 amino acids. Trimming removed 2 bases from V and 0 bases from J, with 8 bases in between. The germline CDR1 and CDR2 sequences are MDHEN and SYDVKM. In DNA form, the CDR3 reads TGTGCCAGCAGTTTACTCGGGGGCTCCTACGAGCAGTACTTC. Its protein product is CASSLLGGSYEQYF.

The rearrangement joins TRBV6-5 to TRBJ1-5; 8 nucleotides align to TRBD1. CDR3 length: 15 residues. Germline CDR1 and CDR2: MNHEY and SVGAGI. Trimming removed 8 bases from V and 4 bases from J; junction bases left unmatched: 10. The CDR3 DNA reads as TGTGCCAGCGAAGACCTGAGACAGGGGAATCAGCCCCAGCATTTT. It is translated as CASEDLRQGNQPQHF.

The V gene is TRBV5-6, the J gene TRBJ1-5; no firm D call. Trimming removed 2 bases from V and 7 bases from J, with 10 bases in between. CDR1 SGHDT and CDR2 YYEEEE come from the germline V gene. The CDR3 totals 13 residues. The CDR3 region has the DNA TGTGCCAGCAGCTTCTCTCCGGAGCAGCCCCAGCATTTT. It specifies CASSFSPEQPQHF.